One T cell receptor (beta chain) is described in this entry. The target antigen is unknown. At one end, the junction sequence differs from germline, possibly due to a read error. Germline CDR1 and CDR2: DFQATT and SNEGSKA (reference sequence). CDR3 length equals 11 residues. These data come from a study of T cell responses to AZD1222 COVID-19 vaccine. Assay used: immunoSEQ multiplex PCR; TCRdb lists only in-frame clones, some missing. The sample contains approximately 50,000 clones, 80% to 90% of which appear only once. Regarding the study as a whole: Repertoire collection took place solely once the T cell response had peaked. Donors were largely white British and mainly female; clonal diversity was possibly underestimated.

This sequence originates from an adult who received the AZD1222 COVID-19 vaccine. The chain uses TRBV20-1 and TRBJ2-7; weak D call: TRBD2 (6 bases). Sequenced material: peripheral blood, taken 28 days after the second AZD1222 dose. This CDR3 reads CSAAGGAGRNF. In DNA, the CDR3 is TGCAGTGCTGCTGGCGGGGCAGGGAGAAACTTC.